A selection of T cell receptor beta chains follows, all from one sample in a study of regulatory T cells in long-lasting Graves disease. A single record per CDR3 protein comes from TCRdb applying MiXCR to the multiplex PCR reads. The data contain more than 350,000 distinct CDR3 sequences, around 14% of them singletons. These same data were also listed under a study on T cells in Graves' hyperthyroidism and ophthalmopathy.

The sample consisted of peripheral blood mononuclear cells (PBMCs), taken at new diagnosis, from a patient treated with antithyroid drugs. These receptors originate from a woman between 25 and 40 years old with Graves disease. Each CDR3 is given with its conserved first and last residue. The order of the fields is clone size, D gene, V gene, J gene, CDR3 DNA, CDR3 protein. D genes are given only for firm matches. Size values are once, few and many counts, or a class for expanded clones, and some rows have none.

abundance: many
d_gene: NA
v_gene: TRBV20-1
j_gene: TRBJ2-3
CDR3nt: TGCAGTGCTAGAGATTGGACAGAGAGCACAGATACGCAGTATTTT
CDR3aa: CSARDWTESTDTQYF

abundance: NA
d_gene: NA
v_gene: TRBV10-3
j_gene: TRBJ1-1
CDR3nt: TGTGCCATTCAGAGAGGGGGGCATGGAAACACTGAAGCTTTCTTT
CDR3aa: CAIQRGGHGNTEAFF

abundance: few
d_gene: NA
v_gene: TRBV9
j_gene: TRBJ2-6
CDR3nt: TGTGCCAGCAGCGTCCTGATAGAGCCGAGGAGCTCTGGGGCCAACGTCCTGACTTTC
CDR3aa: CASSVLIEPRSSGANVLTF

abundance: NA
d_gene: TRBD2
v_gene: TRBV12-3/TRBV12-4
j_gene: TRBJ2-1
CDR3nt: TGTGCCAGCAGTTTTCTGGGGACTAGCGACAATGAGCAGTTCTTC
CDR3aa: CASSFLGTSDNEQFF

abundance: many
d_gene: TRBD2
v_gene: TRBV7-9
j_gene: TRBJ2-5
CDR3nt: TGTGCCAGCAGCTATAGCGGGAGGGCCGATGGTGAGACCCAGTACTTC
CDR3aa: CASSYSGRADGETQYF

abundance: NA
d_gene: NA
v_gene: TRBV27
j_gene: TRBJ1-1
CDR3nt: TGTGCCAGCAGTTTCGGGACACTAAACACTGAAGCTTTCTTT
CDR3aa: CASSFGTLNTEAFF

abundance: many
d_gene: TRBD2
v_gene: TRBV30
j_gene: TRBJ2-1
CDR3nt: TGTGCCTGGAGTGTACTGGCTAGCGGGGAGCAGTTCTTC
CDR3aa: CAWSVLASGEQFF

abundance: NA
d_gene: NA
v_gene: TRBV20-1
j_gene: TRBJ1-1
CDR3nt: TGCAGTGCTAGGCCGGAGAACACTGAAGCTTTCTTT
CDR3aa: CSARPENTEAFF

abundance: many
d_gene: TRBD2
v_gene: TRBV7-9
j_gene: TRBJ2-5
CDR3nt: TGTGCCAGCAGCTTAGGGGCAGGCCGGGAGGCCCAGTACTTC
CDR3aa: CASSLGAGREAQYF

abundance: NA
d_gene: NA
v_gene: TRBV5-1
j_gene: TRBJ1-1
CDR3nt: TGCGCCAGCAGCCCGGAATACTCGAGCGGAGACACTGAAGCTTTCTTT
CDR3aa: CASSPEYSSGDTEAFF

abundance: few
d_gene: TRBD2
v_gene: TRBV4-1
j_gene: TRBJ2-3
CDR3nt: TGCGCCAGCAGCCAAGTCAAGCGGGAGAGAGATACGCAGTATTTT
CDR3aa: CASSQVKRERDTQYF

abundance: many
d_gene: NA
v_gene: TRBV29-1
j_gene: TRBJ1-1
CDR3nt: TGCAGCGTTGAAGATACAGAGTACGGGAACACTGAAGCTTTCTTT
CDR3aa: CSVEDTEYGNTEAFF

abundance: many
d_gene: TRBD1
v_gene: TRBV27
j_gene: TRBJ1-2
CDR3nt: TGTGCCAGCAGTTTTTTGGACAGGGGGCGAAATGGCTACACCTTC
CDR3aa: CASSFLDRGRNGYTF

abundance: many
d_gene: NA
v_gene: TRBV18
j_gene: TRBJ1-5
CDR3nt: TGTGCCAGCTCACCTTCTAGCAATCAGCCCCAGCATTTT
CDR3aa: CASSPSSNQPQHF

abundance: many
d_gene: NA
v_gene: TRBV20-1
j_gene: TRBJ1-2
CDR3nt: TGCAGTGCTAGAGCCCCGACAGAAGAGGGCTACACCTTC
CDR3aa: CSARAPTEEGYTF

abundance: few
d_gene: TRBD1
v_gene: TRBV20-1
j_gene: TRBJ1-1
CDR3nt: TGCAGTGCCTCAGGGGGGTTCGGGTTAGCTGGGACTGAAGCTTTCTTT
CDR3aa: CSASGGFGLAGTEAFF

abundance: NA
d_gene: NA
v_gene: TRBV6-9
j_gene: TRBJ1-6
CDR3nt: TGTGCCAGCAGTTACGGTCAGGGGAATAGAACACCCCTCCACTTT
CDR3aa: CASSYGQGNRTPLHF

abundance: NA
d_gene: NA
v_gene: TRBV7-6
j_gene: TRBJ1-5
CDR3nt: TGTGCCAGCAGCTTAGGACCTCCACCGAGTAACAATCAGCCCCAGCATTTT
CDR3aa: CASSLGPPPSNNQPQHF

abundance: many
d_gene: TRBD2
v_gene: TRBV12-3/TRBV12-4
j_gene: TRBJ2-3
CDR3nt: TGTGCCAGCAGTTCTAGCGGGAGTAACACAGATACGCAGTATTTT
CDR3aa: CASSSSGSNTDTQYF

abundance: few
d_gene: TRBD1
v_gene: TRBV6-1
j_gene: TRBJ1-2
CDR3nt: TGTGCCAGCAGTCTCGACAGGGGGCGAGGCGGCTACACCTTC
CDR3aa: CASSLDRGRGGYTF

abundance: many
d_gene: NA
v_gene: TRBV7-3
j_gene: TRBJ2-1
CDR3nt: TGTGCCAGCAGCCTTCCCCCGGGGCGTTCATGGTTCTTC
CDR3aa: CASSLPPGRSWFF

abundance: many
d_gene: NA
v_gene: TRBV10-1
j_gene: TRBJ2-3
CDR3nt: TGCGCCAGCAGTGGGGACCTGTCTCGGGATACGCAGTATTTT
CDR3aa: CASSGDLSRDTQYF

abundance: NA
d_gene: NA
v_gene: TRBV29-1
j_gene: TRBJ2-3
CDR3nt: TGCAGCGTTGTTCCGTTAGGCGGCACAGATACGCAGTATTTT
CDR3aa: CSVVPLGGTDTQYF

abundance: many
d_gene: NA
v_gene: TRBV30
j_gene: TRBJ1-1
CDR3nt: TGTGCCTGGAGTGTAGGGCCAGTGAACACTGAAGCTTTCTTT
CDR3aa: CAWSVGPVNTEAFF

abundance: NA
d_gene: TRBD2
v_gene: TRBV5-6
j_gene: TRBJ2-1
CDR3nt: TGTGCCAGCAGCTTGTGGGGACTAGCGGGAGGCCCGCCCCGATACAATGAGCAGTTCTTC
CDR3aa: CASSLWGLAGGPPRYNEQFF

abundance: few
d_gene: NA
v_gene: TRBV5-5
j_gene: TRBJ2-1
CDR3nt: TGTGCCAGCAGCTTCACCGTGGGAGAGCAGTTCTTC
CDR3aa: CASSFTVGEQFF

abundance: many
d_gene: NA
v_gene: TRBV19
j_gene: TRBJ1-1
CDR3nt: TGTGCCAGTAGTATTACGGCAGCGAACACTGAAGCTTTCTTT
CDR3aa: CASSITAANTEAFF

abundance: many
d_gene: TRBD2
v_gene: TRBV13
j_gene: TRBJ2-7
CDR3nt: TGTGCCAGCAGCTTAGCGACCGGGACTAGCGGTTACGAGCAGTACTTC
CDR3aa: CASSLATGTSGYEQYF

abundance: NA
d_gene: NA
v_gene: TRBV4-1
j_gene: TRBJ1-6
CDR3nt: TGCGCCAGCAGCCAAGATCGAGCAGGTTTAGCTTCACCCCTCCACTTT
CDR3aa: CASSQDRAGLASPLHF

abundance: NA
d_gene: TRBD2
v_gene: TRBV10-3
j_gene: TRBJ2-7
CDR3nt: TGTGCCATCAGTGACCCGGGACTAGCGGGAGCACCCTACGAGCAGTACTTC
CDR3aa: CAISDPGLAGAPYEQYF

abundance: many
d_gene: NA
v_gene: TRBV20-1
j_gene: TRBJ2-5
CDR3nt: TGCAGTCCCCACTGGGGTGGGGAGACCCAGTACTTC
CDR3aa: CSPHWGGETQYF

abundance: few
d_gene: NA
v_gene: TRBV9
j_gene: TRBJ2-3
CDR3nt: TGTGCCAGCCAACTCGACTCCCCCACAGATACGCAGTATTTT
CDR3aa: CASQLDSPTDTQYF

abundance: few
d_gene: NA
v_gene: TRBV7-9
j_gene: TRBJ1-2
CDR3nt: TGTGCCAGCAGCGCCCCCGGGACACCTAACTATGGCTACACCTTC
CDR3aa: CASSAPGTPNYGYTF

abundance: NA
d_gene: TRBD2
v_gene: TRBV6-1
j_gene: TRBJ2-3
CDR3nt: TGTGCCAGCAGTACGATAGCGGGAGTATTAACAGATACGCAGTATTTT
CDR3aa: CASSTIAGVLTDTQYF

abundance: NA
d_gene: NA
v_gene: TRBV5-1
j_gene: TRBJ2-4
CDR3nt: TGCGCCGGCAGCCCGTCTCTCGCATACATTCAGTACTTC
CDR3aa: CAGSPSLAYIQYF

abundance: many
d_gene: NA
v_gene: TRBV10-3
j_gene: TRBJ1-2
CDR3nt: TGTGCCATCAGTGAGAAGGTCGGCGGATACTATGGCTACACCTTC
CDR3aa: CAISEKVGGYYGYTF

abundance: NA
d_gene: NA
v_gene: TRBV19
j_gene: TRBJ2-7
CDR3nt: TGTGCCAGCAGGGCCACGCCGAGCTCCTACGAGCAGTACTTC
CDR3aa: CASRATPSSYEQYF